One TCR beta chain is described in this entry. Antigen unknown. These data are taken from a study of T cells expressing NK-cell markers. For the study at large: Sorted CD3+CD56-NKG2C+, CD3+CD56+NKG2C+ and CD3+CD56+NKG2C- T cells supplied the TCR beta repertoires. The authors sequenced eight donors, of whom seven were HCMV-seropositive and one was seronegative.

The germline gives CDR1 LGHDT, CDR2 YNNKEL (reference sequence). There are 12 residues in the CDR3. As the method of synthesis, 5'RACE template switching with UMIs yielded TCR beta cDNA. TCRdb reprocessed the 5' RACE reads, keeping one entry per CDR3 protein, no DNA. This listing includes about 460,000 distinct CDR3 sequences. General study results and limits: In more than 5 donors, dominant CD3+CD56+NKG2C+ clonotypes ranked among the top 10 CD8+ clonotypes.

This TCR was sampled from a woman between 45 and 65 years old in good health. The sequenced material came from blood T cells: a sorted CD56 or NKG2C T cell subset, CD4+ or CD8+ T cells, or bulk PBMC T cells (not recorded which). The genes are TRBV3-1 and TRBJ2-5; TCRdb proposes TRBD1, but this gene call is untestable without DNA. CDR3 sequence: CASSPERGAQYF.